Shown below are 2 T cell receptor beta chains from a single sample sequenced in a study of post-analysis software for immune sequencing data. Unique molecular identifiers tagged the TCR beta cDNA libraries. TCRdb called the PCR reads again in MiXCR, with one record for every CDR3 protein. Here the sample spans roughly 580,000 distinct CDR3 sequences, around 44% being singletons. The antigens for these receptors are not known. Study results and limitations: Controls had lower frequencies than patients of four or five TRBV segments, which included TRBV5-6, TRBV5-1 and TRBV20-1.

What was sequenced was blood. All receptors come from a girl between 10 and 17 years old with multiple sclerosis.

In this sample, this clonotype turned up a few times. The V call is TRBV15, the J call TRBJ2-7; possible D gene TRBD1, 5 bases. V lost 0 bases and J 4 bases, leaving 7 bases between the germline ends. The CDR3 loop spans 13 amino acids. CDR1 and CDR2 (germline): LNHNV, YYDKDF (reference sequence). The CDR3 sequence is CATSRDQGYEQYF. CDR3 nucleotides: TGTGCCACCAGCAGAGACCAGGGTTACGAGCAGTACTTC.

The genes are TRBV7-2 and TRBJ2-1; D gene unclear. Trimming stripped 1 base from V and 14 bases from J, with 12 bases between. Germline values: CDR1 SGHTA, CDR2 FQGNSA. CDR3 size: 12 residues. CDR3 protein: CASSLELGREFF. The CDR3 nucleotides read TGTGCCAGCAGCTTAGAGCTAGGAAGGGAGTTCTTC.